This T cell receptor beta chain comes out of a study of blood T cells in healthy people across ages. Next came a second PCR, run for roughly 6 to 11 cycles, which used a sample-barcoded 5' primer along with a J-beta primer mix. TCRdb itself ran the 5' RACE reads through MiXCR, one entry per CDR3 protein. The repertoire consists of more than 700,000 distinct CDR3 sequences, with 46% occurring once and the leading ten covering less than 20%. The CDR3 has 16 amino acids. Germline values: CDR1 MDHEN, CDR2 SYDVKM. V was pared by 5 bases and J by 2 bases, with 5 bases of the junction left unmatched. Sequencing was performed on blood. The receptor was derived from a man at least 80 years old in good health. The genes are TRBV28 and TRBJ2-6, with 8 nucleotides matching TRBD1. The CDR3 bases are TGTGCCAGCAGTGCGGGACAGGTCACTGGGGCCAACGTCCTGACTTTC. Translation gives CASSAGQVTGANVLTF.